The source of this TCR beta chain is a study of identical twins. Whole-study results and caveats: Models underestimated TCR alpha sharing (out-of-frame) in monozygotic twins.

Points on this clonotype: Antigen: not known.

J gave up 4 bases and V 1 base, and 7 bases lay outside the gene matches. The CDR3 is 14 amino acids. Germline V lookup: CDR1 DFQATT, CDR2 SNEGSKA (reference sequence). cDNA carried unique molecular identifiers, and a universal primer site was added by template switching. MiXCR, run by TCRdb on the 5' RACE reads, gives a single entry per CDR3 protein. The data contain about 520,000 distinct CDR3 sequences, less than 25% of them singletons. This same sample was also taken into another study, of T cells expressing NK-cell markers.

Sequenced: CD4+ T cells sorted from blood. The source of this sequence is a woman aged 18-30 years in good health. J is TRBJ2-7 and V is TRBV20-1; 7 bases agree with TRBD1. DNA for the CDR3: TGCAGTGCTAGAGTCAGGGGGAACGAGTACGAGCAGTACTTC. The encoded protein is CSARVRGNEYEQYF.